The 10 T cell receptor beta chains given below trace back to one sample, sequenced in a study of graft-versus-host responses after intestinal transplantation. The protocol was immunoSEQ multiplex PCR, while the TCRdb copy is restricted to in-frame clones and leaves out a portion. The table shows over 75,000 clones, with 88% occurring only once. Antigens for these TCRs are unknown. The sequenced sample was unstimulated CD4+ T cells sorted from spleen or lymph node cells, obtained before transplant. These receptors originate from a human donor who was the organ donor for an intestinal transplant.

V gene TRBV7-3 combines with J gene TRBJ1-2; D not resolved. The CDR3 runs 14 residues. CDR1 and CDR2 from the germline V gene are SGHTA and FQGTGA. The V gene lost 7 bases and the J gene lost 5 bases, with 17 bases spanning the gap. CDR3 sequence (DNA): TGTGCCAGCATCCCCAAGCCGGGATGGTATGGCTACACCTTC. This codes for CASIPKPGWYGYTF.

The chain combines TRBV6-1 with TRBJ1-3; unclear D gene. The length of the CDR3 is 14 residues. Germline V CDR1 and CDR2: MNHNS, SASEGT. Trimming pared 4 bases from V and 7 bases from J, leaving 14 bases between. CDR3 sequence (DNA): TGTGCCAGCAGTGCCCGTCCGGGTACGAACACCATATATTTT. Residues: CASSARPGTNTIYF.

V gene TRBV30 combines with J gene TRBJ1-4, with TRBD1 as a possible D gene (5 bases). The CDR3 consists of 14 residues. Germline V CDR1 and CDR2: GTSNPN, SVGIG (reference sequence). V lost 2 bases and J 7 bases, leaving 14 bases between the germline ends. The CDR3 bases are TGTGCCTGGAGTCCCGGGGGAGCGGGTGAAAAACTGTTTTTT. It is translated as CAWSPGGAGEKLFF.

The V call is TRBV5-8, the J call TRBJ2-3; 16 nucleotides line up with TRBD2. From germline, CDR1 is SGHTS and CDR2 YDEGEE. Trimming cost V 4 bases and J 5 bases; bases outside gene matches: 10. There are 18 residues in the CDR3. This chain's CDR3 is CASSPAGTSGGAIDTQYF. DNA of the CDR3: TGTGCCAGCAGCCCTGCCGGGACTAGCGGGGGGGCCATAGATACGCAGTATTTT.

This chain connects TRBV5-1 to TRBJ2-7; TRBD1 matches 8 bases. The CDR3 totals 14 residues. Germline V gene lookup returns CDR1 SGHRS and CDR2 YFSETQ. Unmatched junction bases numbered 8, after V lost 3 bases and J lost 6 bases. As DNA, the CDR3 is TGCGCCAGCAGCTGGGGGGACAGGATCGTCGAGCAGTACTTC. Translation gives CASSWGDRIVEQYF.

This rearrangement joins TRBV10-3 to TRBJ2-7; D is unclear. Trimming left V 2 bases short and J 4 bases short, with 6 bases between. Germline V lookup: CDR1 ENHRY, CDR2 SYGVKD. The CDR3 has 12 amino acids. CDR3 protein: CAISEREYEQYF. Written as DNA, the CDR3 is TGTGCCATCAGTGAGAGAGAGTACGAGCAGTACTTC.

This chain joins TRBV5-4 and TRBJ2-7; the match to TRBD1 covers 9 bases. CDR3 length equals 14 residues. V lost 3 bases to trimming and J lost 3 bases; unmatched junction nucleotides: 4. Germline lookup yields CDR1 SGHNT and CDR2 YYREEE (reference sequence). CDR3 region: CASSWGQGRYEQYF. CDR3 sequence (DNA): TGTGCCAGCAGCTGGGGACAGGGTCGCTACGAGCAGTACTTC.

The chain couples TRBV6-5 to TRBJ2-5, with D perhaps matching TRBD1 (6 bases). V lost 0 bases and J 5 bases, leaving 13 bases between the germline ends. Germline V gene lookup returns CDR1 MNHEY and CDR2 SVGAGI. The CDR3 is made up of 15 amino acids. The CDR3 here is CASSYSGVQGETQYF. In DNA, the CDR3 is TGTGCCAGCAGTTACTCAGGCGTACAGGGTGAGACCCAGTACTTC.

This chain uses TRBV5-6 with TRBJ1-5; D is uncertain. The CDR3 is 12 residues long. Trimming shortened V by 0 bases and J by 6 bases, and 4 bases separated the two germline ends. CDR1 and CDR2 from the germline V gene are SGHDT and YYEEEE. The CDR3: CASSLAGQPQHF. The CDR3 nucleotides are TGTGCCAGCAGCTTGGCGGGTCAGCCCCAGCATTTT.

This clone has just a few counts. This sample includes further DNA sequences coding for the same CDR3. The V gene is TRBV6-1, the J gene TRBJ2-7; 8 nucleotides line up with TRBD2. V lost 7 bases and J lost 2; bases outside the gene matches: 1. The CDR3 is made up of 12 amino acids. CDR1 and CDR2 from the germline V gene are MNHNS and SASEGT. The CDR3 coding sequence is TGTGCCAGCACGGGACTAGCCTACGAGCAGTACTTC. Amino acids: CASTGLAYEQYF.